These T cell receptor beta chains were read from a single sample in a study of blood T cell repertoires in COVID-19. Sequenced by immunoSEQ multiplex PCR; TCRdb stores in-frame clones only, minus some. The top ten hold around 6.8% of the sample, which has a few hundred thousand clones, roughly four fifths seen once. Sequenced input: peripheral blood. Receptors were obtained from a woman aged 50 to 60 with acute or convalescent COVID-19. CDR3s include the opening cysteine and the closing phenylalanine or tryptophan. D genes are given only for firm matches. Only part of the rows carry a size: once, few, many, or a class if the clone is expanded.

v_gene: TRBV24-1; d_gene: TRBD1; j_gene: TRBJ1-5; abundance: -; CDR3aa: CATSEGGQGRHQPQHF; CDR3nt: TGTGCCACCAGTGAGGGGGGACAGGGGAGGCATCAGCCCCAGCATTTT
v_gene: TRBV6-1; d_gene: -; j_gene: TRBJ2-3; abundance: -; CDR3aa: CASSEGQGKEYF; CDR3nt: TGTGCCAGCAGTGAAGGGCAGGGGAAAGAGTATTTT
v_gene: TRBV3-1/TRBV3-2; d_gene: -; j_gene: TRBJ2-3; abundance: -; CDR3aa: CASSQVLGSSTDTQYF; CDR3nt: TGTGCCAGCAGCCAAGTGCTCGGGTCCAGCACAGATACGCAGTATTTT
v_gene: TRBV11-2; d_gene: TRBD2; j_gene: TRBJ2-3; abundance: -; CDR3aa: CASSGLAGGVDTQYF; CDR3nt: TGTGCCAGCAGCGGTCTAGCGGGGGGGGTGGATACGCAGTATTTT
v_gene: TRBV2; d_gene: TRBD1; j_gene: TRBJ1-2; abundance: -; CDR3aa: CASSASTGRYYGYTF; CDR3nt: TGTGCCAGCAGTGCTTCGACAGGGAGATACTATGGCTACACCTTC
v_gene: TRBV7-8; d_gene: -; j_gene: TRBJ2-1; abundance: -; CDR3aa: CASSLRSNEQFF; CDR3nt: TGTGCCAGCAGCCTCAGAAGCAATGAGCAGTTCTTC
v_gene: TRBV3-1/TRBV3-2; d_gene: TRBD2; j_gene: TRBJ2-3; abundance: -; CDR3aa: CASSQTSGGSDTQYF; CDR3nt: TGTGCCAGCAGCCAGACAAGCGGGGGGTCAGATACGCAGTATTTT
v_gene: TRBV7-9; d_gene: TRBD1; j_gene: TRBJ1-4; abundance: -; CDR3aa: CASSLIAGGGGEKLFF; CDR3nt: TGTGCCAGCAGCTTAATCGCAGGGGGCGGTGGGGAAAAACTGTTTTTT
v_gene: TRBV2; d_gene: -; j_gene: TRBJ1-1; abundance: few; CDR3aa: CASSGEGYTEAFF; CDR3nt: TGTGCCAGCAGTGGAGAGGGCTACACTGAAGCTTTCTTT
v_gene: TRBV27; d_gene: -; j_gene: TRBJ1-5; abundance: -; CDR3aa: CASSLFGQYNQPQHF; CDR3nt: TGTGCCAGCAGTTTATTTGGACAGTACAATCAGCCCCAGCATTTT
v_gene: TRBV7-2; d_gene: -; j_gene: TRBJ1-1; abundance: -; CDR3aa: CASSLEGRANTEAFF; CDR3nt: TGTGCCAGCAGCTTAGAAGGGAGGGCGAACACTGAAGCTTTCTTT
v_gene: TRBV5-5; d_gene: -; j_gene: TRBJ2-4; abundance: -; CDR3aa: CASSLADQGTKNIQYF; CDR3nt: TGTGCCAGCAGCTTGGCGGATCAGGGGACCAAAAACATTCAGTACTTC
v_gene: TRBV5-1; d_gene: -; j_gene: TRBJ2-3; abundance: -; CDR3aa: CASSLLEATDTQYF; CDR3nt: TGCGCCAGCAGCTTGCTGGAGGCGACAGATACGCAGTATTTT
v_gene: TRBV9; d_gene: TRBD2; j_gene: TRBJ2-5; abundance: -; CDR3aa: CASSGTSGGGETQYF; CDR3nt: TGTGCCAGCAGTGGCACTAGCGGGGGAGGGGAGACCCAGTACTTC
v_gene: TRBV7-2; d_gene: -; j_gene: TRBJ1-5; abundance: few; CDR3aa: CASSPGGRQPQHF; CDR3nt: TGTGCCAGCAGCCCTGGGGGCCGTCAGCCCCAGCATTTT
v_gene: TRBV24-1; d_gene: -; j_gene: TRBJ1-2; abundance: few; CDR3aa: CATSDDSYGYTF; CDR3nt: TGTGCCACCAGTGACGACAGCTATGGCTACACCTTC
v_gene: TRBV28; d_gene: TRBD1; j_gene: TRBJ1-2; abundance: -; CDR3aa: CASSAIRGHGYTF; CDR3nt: TGTGCCAGCAGTGCGATCAGGGGGCACGGCTACACCTTC
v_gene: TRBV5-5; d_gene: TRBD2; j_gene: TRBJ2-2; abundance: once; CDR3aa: CASSSPTSGGPISPGELFF; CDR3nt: TGTGCCAGCAGCTCCCCCACTAGCGGGGGCCCTATCTCCCCCGGGGAGCTGTTTTTT
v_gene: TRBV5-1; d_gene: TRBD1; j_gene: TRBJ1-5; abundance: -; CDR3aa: CASSLGQGANQPQHF; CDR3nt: TGCGCCAGCAGCTTGGGACAGGGGGCCAATCAGCCCCAGCATTTT
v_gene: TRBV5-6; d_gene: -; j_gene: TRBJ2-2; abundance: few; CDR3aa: CASSWGWGTGELFF; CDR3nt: TGTGCCAGCAGCTGGGGCTGGGGCACCGGGGAGCTGTTTTTT
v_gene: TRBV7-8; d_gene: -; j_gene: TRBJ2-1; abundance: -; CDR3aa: CASSLVGGRNEQFF; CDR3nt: TGTGCCAGCAGCTTAGTGGGGGGGCGCAATGAGCAGTTCTTC
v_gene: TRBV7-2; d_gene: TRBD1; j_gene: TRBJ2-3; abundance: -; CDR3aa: CASSYGTVDTQYF; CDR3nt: TGTGCCAGCAGCTACGGGACAGTAGATACGCAGTATTTT
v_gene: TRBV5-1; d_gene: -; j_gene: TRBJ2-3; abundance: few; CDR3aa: CASSLGQLSTDTQYF; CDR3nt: TGCGCCAGCAGCTTGGGGCAGTTAAGCACAGATACGCAGTATTTT